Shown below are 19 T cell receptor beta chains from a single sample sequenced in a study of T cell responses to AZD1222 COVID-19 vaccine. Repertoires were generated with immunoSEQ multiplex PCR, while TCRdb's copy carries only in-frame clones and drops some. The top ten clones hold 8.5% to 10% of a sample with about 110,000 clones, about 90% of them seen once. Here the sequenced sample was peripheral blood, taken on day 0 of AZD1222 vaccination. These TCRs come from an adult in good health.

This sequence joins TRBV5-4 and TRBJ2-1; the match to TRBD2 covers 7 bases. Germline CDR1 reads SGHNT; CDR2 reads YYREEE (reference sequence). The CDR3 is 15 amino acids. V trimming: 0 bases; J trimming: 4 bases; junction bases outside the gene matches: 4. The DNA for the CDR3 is TGTGCCAGCAGCTTGGTGGCTAGCGGATACAATGAGCAGTTCTTC. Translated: CASSLVASGYNEQFF.

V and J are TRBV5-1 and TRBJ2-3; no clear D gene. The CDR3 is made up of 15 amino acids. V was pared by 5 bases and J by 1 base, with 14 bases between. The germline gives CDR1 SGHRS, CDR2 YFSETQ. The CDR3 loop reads CASRGMVVGTDTQYF. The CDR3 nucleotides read TGCGCCAGCAGGGGCATGGTAGTGGGCACAGATACGCAGTATTTT.

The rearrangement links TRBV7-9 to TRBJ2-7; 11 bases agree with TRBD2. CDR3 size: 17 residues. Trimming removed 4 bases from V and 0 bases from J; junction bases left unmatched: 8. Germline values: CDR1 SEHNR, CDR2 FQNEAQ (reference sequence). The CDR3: CASSSQTSGINSYEQYF. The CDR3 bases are TGTGCCAGCAGCTCCCAGACTAGCGGGATAAACTCCTACGAGCAGTACTTC.

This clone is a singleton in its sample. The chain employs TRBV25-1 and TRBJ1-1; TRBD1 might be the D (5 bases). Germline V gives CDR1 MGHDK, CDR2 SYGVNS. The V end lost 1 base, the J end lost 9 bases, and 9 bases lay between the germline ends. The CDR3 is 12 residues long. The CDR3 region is CASSEWGVKAFF. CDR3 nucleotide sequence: TGTGCCAGCAGTGAATGGGGGGTAAAAGCTTTCTTT.

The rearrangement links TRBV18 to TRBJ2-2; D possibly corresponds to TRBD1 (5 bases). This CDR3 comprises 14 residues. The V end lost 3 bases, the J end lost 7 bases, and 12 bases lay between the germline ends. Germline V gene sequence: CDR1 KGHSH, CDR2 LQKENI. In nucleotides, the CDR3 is TGTGCCAGCTCACCTCACCCAGGGCGCGGGGAGCTGTTTTTT. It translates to CASSPHPGRGELFF.

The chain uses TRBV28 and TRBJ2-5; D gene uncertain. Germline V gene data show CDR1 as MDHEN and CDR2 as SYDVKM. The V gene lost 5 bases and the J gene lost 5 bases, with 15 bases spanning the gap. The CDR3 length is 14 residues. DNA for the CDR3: TGTGCCAGCAGTCCCCCGCGGACCAGCGAGACCCAGTACTTC. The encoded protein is CASSPPRTSETQYF.

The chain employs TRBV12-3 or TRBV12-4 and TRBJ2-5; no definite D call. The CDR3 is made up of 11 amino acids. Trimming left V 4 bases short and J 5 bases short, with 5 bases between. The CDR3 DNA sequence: TGTGCCAGCAGTTCAATGGAGACCCAGTACTTC. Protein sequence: CASSSMETQYF.

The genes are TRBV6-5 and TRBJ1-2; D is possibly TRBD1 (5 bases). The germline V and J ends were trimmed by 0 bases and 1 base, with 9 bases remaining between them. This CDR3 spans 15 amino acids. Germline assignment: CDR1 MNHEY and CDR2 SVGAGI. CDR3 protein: CASSYSMGGNYGYTF. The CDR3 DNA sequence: TGTGCCAGCAGTTACTCGATGGGGGGTAACTATGGCTACACCTTC.

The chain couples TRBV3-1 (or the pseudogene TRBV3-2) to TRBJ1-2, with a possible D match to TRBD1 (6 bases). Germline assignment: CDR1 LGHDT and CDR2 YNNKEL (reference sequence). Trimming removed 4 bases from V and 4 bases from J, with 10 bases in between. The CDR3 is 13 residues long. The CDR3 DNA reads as TGTGCCAGCAGCCGGACAGCCTCCTATGGCTACACCTTC. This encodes CASSRTASYGYTF.

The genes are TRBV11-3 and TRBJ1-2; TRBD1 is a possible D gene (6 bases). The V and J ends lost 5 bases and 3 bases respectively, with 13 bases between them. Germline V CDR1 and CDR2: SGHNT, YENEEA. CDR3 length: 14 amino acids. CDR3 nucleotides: TGTGCCAGCAGCGGCAGGGGACGAGACTATGGCTACACCTTC. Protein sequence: CASSGRGRDYGYTF.

CDR3 DNA sequence: TGCGCCAGCAGCTGGATAGCGGGAGGGCCAGCGCATGAGCAGTTCTTC. Translated, it gives CASSWIAGGPAHEQFF. The chain is built from TRBV5-1 and TRBJ2-1; TRBD2 matches 11 bases. The CDR3 contains 16 residues. Germline-derived CDR1 and CDR2 are SGHRS and YFSETQ. V shed 3 bases and J 8 bases; nucleotides not matched to a gene: 10.

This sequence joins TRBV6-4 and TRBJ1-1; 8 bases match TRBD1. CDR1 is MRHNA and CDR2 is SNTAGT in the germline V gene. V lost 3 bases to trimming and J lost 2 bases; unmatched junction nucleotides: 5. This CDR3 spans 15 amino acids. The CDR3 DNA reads TGTGCCAGCAGTGAAGACAGGGGTCCTAACACTGAAGCTTTCTTT. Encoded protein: CASSEDRGPNTEAFF.

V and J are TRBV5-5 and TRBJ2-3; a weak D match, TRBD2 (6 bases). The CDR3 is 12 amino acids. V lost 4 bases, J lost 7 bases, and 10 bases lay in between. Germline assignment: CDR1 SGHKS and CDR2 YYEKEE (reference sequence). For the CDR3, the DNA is TGTGCCAGCAGCCGGGACTCTAATACGCAGTATTTT. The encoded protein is CASSRDSNTQYF.

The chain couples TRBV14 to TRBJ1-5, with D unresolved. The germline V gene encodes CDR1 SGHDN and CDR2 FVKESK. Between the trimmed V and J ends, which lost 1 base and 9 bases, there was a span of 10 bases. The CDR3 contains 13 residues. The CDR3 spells CASSQGERRPQHF. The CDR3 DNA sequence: TGTGCCAGCAGCCAAGGGGAACGGAGGCCCCAGCATTTT.

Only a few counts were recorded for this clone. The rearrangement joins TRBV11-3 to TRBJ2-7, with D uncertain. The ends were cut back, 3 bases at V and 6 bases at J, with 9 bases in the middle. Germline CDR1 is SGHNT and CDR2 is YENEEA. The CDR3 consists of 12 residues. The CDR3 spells CASSFSFGEQYF. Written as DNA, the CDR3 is TGTGCCAGCAGCTTTTCATTCGGCGAGCAGTACTTC.

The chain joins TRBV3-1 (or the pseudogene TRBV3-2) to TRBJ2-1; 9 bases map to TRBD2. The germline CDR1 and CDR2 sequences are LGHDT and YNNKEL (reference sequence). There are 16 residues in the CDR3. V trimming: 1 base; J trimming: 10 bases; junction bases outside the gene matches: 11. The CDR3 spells CASSQGMRGGAEEQFF. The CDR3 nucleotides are TGTGCCAGCAGCCAAGGGATGCGGGGGGGCGCGGAGGAGCAGTTCTTC.

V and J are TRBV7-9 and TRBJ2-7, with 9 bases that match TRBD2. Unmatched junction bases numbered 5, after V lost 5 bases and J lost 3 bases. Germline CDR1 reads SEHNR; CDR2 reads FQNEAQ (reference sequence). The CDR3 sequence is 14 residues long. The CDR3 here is CASSPGTSFYEQYF. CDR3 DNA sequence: TGTGCCAGCAGCCCCGGGACTAGCTTCTACGAGCAGTACTTC.

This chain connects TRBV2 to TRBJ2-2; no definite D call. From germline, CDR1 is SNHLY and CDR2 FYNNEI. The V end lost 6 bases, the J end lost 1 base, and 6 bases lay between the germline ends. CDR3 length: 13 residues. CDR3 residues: CASRQLNTGELFF. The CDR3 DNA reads TGTGCCAGCAGGCAACTGAACACCGGGGAGCTGTTTTTT.

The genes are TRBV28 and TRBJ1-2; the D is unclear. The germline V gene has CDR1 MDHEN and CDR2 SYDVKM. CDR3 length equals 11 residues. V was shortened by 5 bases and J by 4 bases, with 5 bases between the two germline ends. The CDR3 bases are TGTGCCAGCAGTAACCCCTATGGCTACACCTTC. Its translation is CASSNPYGYTF.